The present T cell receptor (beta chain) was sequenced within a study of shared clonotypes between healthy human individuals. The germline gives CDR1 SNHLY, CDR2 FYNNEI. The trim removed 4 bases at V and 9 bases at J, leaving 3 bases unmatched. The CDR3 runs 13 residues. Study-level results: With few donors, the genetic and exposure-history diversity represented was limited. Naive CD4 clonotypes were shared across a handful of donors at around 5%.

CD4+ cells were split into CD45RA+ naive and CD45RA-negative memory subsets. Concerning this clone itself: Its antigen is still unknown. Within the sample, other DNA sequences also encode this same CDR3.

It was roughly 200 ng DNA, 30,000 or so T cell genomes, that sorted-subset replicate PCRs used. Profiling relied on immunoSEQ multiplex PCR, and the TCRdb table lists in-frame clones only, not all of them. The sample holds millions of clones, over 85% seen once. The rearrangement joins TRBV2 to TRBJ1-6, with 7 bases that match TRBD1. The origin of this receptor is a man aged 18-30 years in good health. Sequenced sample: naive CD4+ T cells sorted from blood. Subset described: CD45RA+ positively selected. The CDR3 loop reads CASSGQGGSPLHF. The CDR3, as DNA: TGTGCCAGCAGTGGACAGGGTGGTTCACCCCTCCACTTT. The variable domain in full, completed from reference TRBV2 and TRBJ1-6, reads EPEVTQTPSHQVTQMGQEVILRCVPISNHLYFYWYRQILGQKVEFLVSFYNNEISEKSEIFDDQFSVERPDGSNFTLKIRSTKLEDSAMYFCASSGQGGSPLHFGNGTRLTVT.